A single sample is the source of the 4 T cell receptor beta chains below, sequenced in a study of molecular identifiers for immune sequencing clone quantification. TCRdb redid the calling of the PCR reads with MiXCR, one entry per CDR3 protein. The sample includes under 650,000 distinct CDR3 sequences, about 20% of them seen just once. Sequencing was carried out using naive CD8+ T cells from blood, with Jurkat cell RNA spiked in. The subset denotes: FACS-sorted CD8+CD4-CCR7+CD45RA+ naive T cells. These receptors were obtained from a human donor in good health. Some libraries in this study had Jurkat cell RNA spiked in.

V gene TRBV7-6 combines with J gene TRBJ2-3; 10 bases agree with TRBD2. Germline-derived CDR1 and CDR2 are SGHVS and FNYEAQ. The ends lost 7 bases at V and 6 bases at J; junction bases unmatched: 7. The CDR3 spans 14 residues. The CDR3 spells CASMLAGEGDTQYF. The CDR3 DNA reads TGTGCCAGCATGCTAGCGGGAGAGGGGGATACGCAGTATTTT. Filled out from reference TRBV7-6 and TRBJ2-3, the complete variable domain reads GAGVSQSPRYKVTKRGQDVALRCDPISGHVSLYWYRQALGQGPEFLTYFNYEAQQDKSGLPNDRFSAERPEGSISTLTIQRTEQRDSAMYRCASMLAGEGDTQYFGPGTRLTVL.

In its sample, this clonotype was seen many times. This CDR3 is CASSFFGGTDTQYF. DNA for the CDR3: TGTGCCAGCAGCTTTTTTGGGGGCACAGATACGCAGTATTTT. The rearrangement uses TRBV7-6 and TRBJ2-3; D gene unclear. Looked up from germline, CDR1 is SGHVS and CDR2 is FNYEAQ. Trimming removed 3 bases from V and 1 base from J, with 8 bases in between. This CDR3 has 14 amino acids.

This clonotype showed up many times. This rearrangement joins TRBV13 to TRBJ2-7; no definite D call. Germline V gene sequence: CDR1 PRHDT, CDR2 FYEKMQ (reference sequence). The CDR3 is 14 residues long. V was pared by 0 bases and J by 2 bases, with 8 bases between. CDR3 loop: CASSLGHFTYEQYF. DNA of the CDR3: TGTGCCAGCAGCTTAGGGCACTTCACCTACGAGCAGTACTTC.

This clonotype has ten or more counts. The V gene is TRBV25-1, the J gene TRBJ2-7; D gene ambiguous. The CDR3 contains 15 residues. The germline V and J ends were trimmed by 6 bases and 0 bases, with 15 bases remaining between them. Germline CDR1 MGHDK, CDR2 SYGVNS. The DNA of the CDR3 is TGTGCCAGCAGCGATCCCGGTGCAGCCTCCTACGAGCAGTACTTC. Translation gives CASSDPGAASYEQYF.